The clone carrying this T cell receptor (beta chain) has more than one count but fewer than ten. Its antigen remains unknown. The record originates from a study of CD8 T cells in ankylosing spondylitis. The ends lost 4 bases at V and 1 base at J; junction bases unmatched: 10. CDR1 is SGHAT, CDR2 FQDESV, per germline (reference sequence). This CDR3 comprises 18 residues. General study results and limits: Earlier reports found some motif variants in synovial fluid and blood in reactive arthritis. Characteristic, it appeared, of ankylosing spondylitis blood was a TCR beta motif of fewer than 10 highly homologous variants.

One entry per CDR3 protein results from TCRdb running MiXCR on the 5' RACE reads. Seen here are about 160,000 distinct CDR3 sequences, roughly 10% observed once, and the top ten hold around 16%. The clonotype was recovered from a female donor with ankylosing spondylitis or in good health (not recorded which). This chain uses TRBV11-1 with TRBJ2-1; TRBD2 matches at 10 bases. Material for sequencing was blood, either unsorted or a sorted T cell fraction (not recorded which). The CDR3 nucleotides read TGTGCCAGCAGCTCTCTAGCGGGAGCCCTTGGGTCCTACAATGAGCAGTTCTTC. Translated: CASSSLAGALGSYNEQFF.